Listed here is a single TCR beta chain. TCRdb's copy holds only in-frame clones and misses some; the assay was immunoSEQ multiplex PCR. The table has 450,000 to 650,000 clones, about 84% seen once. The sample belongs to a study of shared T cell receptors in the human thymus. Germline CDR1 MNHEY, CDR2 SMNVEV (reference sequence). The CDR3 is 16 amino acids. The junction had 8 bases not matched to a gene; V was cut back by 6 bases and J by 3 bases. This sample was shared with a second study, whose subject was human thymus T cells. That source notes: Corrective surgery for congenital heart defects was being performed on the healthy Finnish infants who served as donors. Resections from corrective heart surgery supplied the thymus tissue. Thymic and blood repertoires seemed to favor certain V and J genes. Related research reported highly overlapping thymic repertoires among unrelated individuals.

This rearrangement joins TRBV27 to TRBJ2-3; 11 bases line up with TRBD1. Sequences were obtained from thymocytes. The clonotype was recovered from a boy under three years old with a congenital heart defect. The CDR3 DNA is TGTGCCAGCAGCCATCCCGGGACAGGGGGAACAGATACGCAGTATTTT. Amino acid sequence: CASSHPGTGGTDTQYF.